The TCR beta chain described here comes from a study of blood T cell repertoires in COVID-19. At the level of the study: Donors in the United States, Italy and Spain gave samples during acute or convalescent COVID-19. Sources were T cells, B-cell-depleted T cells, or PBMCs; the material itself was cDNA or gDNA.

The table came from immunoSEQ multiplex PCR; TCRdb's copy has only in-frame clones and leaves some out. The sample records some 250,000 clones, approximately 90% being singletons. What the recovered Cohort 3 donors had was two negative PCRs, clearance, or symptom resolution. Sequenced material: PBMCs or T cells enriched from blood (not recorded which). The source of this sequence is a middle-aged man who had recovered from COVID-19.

CDR3 amino acids: CSVAGGIQGNNQPQHF. As DNA, the CDR3 is TGCAGCGTTGCGGGGGGGATACAGGGGAACAATCAGCCCCAGCATTTT. The V call is TRBV29-1, the J call TRBJ1-5; TRBD1 agrees at 7 bases. The ends lost 4 bases at V and 3 bases at J; junction bases unmatched: 12. Germline V gene sequence: CDR1 SQVTM, CDR2 ANQGSEA. The CDR3 has 16 residues.